The 5 T cell receptor beta chains reported below all come from one sample, sequenced in a study of shared clonotypes between healthy human individuals. TCRdb's copy holds only in-frame clones and misses some; the assay was immunoSEQ multiplex PCR. Of about 1 million clones detected, roughly 75% appear once; the ten largest clones hold approximately 1.5%. Sample: memory CD4+ T cells sorted from blood. The subset denotes: CD45RA-negative fraction. The receptors come from a man aged 18 to 29 in good health.

In its sample, this clone was seen a few times. The rearrangement links TRBV10-3 to TRBJ1-1; 7 bases align to TRBD1. CDR1 and CDR2 from the germline V gene are ENHRY and SYGVKD. J gave up 1 base and V 7 bases, and 3 bases lay outside the gene matches. This CDR3 contains 13 residues. Here the CDR3 reads CAITGQRNTEAFF. CDR3 bases: TGTGCCATCACGGGACAGAGGAACACTGAAGCTTTCTTT.

The chain has TRBV27 and TRBJ2-3; possibly TRBD1 for D (6 bases). With 9 bases removed from V and 1 base from J, the gap between germline ends came to 20 bases. The germline gives CDR1 MNHEY, CDR2 SMNVEV (reference sequence). This CDR3 is built from 16 residues. The DNA of the CDR3 is TGTGCCAGTAGCCGCCGCGGACAGTGGGGCACAGATACGCAGTATTTT. Translating gives CASSRRGQWGTDTQYF.

The gene calls are TRBV10-3 and TRBJ2-5; 7 bases are shared with TRBD1. The CDR3 is made up of 16 amino acids. Germline assignment: CDR1 ENHRY and CDR2 SYGVKD. With 3 bases clipped from V and 3 bases from J, the junction kept 10 bases outside the gene matches. The CDR3 is CAISDQGRQGKETQYF. The CDR3 DNA sequence: TGTGCCATCAGTGACCAAGGGAGACAGGGAAAAGAGACCCAGTACTTC.

A few counts support this clone. The rearrangement uses TRBV2 and TRBJ2-5; D is undetermined. The CDR3 length is 11 residues. Germline lookup yields CDR1 SNHLY and CDR2 FYNNEI. CDR3 protein: CAGRRQETQYF. For the CDR3, the DNA is TGTGCGGGCCGACGGCAAGAGACCCAGTACTTC.

This chain connects TRBV11-1 to TRBJ1-6, with D maybe TRBD1 (5 bases). The length of the CDR3 is 18 residues. CDR1 and CDR2 (germline): SGHAT, FQDESV (reference sequence). V lost 0 bases, J lost 7 bases, and 19 bases lay in between. CDR3 DNA: TGTGCCAGCAGCTTAGCGCGGTACGGCTTGGGGCGGAATTCACCCCTCCACTTT. Translation: CASSLARYGLGRNSPLHF.